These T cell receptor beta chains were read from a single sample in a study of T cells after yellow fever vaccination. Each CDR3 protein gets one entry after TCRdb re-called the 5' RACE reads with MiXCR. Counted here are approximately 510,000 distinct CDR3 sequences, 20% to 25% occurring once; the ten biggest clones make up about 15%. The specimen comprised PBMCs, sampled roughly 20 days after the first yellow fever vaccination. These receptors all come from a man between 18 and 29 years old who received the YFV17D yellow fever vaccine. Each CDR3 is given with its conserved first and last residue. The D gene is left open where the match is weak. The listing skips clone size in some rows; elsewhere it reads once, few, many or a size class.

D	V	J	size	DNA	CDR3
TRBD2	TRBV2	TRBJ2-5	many	TGTGCCAGGACTAGCGGGGAAGAGACCCAGTACTTC	CARTSGEETQYF
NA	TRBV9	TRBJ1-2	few	TGTGCCAGCAGCGTAGCTACCGCAGGACCCGGCGGCTACACCTTC	CASSVATAGPGGYTF
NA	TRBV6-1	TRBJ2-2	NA	TGTGCCAGCACGTGGGGGGCGGAGACCGGGGAGCTGTTTTTT	CASTWGAETGELFF
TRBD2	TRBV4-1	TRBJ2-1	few	TGCGCCAGCAGCCATGGGACTAGCGGGGGGGCCGTCTATGAGCAGTTCTTC	CASSHGTSGGAVYEQFF
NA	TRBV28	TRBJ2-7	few	TGTGCCAGCACCGTAGAGTTTGGAGCCTACGAGCAGTACTTC	CASTVEFGAYEQYF
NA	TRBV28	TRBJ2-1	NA	TGTGCCAGCGAGGTCTGGGGAAGGAATGAGCAGTTCTTC	CASEVWGRNEQFF
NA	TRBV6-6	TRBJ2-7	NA	TGTGCCAGCAGTTACTACGGCTCCTACGAGCAGTACTTC	CASSYYGSYEQYF
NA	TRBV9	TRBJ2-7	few	TGTGCCAGCAGCCCCGCGGGCTCCTCCTACGAGCAGTACTTC	CASSPAGSSYEQYF
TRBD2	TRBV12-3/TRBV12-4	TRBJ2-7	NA	TGTGCCAGCACCTTGGGGGGGACCTACGAGCAGTACTTC	CASTLGGTYEQYF
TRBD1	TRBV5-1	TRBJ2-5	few	TGCGCCAGCAGCTTGGAGACAGGGGGGTACCAAGAGACCCAGTACTTC	CASSLETGGYQETQYF
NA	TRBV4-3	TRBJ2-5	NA	TGCGCCAGCAGCCAAGATCTCACGGCGGGACCCTCGTACCAAGAGACCCAGTACTTC	CASSQDLTAGPSYQETQYF
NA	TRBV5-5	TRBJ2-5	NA	TGTGCCAGCAGCCCTGGGACACTCCGAGAGACCCAGTACTTC	CASSPGTLRETQYF
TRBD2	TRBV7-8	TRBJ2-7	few	TGTGCCAGCAGCAGTAGCGGGGGGCTCTACGAGCAGTACTTC	CASSSSGGLYEQYF
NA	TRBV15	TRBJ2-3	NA	TGTGCCACCAGCAGAGAGGGTCGCCCGCATACGCAGTATTTT	CATSREGRPHTQYF
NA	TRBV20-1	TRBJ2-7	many	TGCAGTGTCTCAGGGAACTACGAGCAGTACTTC	CSVSGNYEQYF
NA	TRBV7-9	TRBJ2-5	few	TGTGCCAGTTCCCCGGTCAGGAGTTTAGACCGAGAGACCCAGTACTTC	CASSPVRSLDRETQYF
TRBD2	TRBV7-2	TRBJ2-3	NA	TGTGCCAGCAGCCAAAATGGGCCAGCGGGGTGGGCAGATACGCAGTATTTT	CASSQNGPAGWADTQYF
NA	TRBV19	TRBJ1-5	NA	TGTGCCAGTATGACAGAAGATAGCAATCAGCCCCAGCATTTT	CASMTEDSNQPQHF
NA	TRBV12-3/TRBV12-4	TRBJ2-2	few	TGTGCCAGCAGTTTCGCAGGGAAGGCCGGGGAGCTGTTTTTT	CASSFAGKAGELFF
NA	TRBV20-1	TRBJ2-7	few	TGCAGTGCTTTCGCCCCATTGGCACGGGCCTACGAGCAGTACTTC	CSAFAPLARAYEQYF
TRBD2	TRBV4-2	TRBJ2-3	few	TGTGCCAGCAGCCAAGCTAGCGGGGTGAGCACAGATACGCAGTATTTT	CASSQASGVSTDTQYF
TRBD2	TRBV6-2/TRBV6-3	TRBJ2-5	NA	TGTGCCAGCAGTTACTCCCTAGCGGGGGTTGGGGCCCAGTACTTC	CASSYSLAGVGAQYF
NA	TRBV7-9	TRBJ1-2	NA	TGTGCCAGCAGTCAACAGGAACTCCTTTACTATGGCTACACCTTC	CASSQQELLYYGYTF
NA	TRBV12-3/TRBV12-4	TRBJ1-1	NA	TGTGCCAGCAGTTTACTCCCAGCTGAAGCTTTCTTT	CASSLLPAEAFF
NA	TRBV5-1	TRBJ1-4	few	TGCGCCAGCAGCCTCCCGGGGGCGAATGAAAAACTGTTTTTT	CASSLPGANEKLFF
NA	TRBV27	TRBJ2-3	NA	TGTGCCAGCAGTTCTCTCGGGACGGACACAGATACGCAGTATTTT	CASSSLGTDTDTQYF
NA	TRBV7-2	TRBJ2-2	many	TGTGCCAGCAGCTTAGGCGGGAACACCGGGGAGCTGTTTTTT	CASSLGGNTGELFF
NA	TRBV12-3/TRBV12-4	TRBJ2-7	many	TGTGCCAGCAGTGTGGGTTACGATGAGCAGTACTTC	CASSVGYDEQYF
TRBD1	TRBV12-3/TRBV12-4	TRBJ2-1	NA	TGTGCCAGCATCCTGGGACAGGGGGCCTACAATGAGCAGTTCTTC	CASILGQGAYNEQFF
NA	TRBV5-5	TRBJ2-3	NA	TGTGCCAGCAGCTTGGTCCGGATAGCAGATACGCAGTATTTT	CASSLVRIADTQYF
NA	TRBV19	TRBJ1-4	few	TGTGCCAGACAGGACCGTGATGAAAAACTGTTTTTT	CARQDRDEKLFF
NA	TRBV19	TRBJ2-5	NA	TGTGCCAGTAGTATAGCAGGGCAGGAGGAGACCCAGTACTTC	CASSIAGQEETQYF
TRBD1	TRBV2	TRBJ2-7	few	TGTGCCGGTACCGGGACAGGGGTCCCCGAGCAGTACTTC	CAGTGTGVPEQYF
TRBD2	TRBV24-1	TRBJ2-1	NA	TGTGCCACCAGTGATCCCCCGGGACCCAGCGGGGGTGAGCAGTTCTTC	CATSDPPGPSGGEQFF
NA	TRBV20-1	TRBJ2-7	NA	TGCAGTGCTAGCCGGGCCAGCGGCTCCTACGAGCAGTACTTC	CSASRASGSYEQYF
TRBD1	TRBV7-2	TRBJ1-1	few	TGTGCCAGCAGCTTCCGACAGGGGGGGTCGACAGCTTTCTTT	CASSFRQGGSTAFF
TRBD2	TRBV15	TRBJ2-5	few	TGTGCCACCAGCAGAGAAGGGACTAGACAAGAGACCCAGTACTTC	CATSREGTRQETQYF
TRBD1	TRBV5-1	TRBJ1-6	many	TGCGCCAGCAGTCGGGACAGCAATAATTCACCCCTCCACTTT	CASSRDSNNSPLHF
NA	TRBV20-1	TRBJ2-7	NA	TGCAGTGCTAGTCGTCTGGGCAGGGGAAGCTCGGGGCAGTACTTC	CSASRLGRGSSGQYF
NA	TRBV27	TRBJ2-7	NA	TGTGCCAGCAGACGACCGGGACGTGGCGAGCAGTACTTC	CASRRPGRGEQYF
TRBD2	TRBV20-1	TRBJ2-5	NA	TGCAGTGCTATTGGCGGGGGGAGGCGGGAGACCCAGTACTTC	CSAIGGGRRETQYF
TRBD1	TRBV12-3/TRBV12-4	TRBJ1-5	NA	TGTGCCAGCAGCGTGGACAGGGTCTTTCTTTATGGCAATCAGCCCCAGCATTTT	CASSVDRVFLYGNQPQHF